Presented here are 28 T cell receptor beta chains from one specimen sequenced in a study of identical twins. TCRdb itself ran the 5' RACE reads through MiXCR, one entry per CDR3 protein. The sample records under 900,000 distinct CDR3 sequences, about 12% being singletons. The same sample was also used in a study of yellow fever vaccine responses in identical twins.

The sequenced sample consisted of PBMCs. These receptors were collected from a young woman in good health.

The CDR3: CASSFGRIAEQYV. Written as DNA, the CDR3 is TGTGCCAGCAGCTTTGGACGAATAGCCGAGCAGTACGTC. The V gene is TRBV7-9, the J gene TRBJ2-7, with D hard to call. The CDR3 length is 13 residues. CDR1 is SEHNR, CDR2 FQNEAQ, per germline (reference sequence). V was cut by 3 bases and J by 6 bases, with 12 bases left in between.

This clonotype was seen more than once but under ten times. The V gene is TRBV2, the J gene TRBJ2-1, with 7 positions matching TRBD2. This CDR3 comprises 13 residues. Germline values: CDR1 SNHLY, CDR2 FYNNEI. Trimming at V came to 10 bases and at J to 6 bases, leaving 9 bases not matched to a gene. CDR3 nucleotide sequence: TGTGCCACCAAACCTACTAGCGTCAATGAGCAGTTCTTC. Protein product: CATKPTSVNEQFF.

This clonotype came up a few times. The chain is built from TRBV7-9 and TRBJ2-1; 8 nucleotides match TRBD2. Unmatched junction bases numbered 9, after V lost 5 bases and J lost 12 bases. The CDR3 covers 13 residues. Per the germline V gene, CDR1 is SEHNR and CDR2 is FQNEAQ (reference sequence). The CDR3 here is CASSKGTRALQFF. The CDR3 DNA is TGTGCCAGCAGCAAAGGGACTAGGGCCCTGCAGTTCTTC. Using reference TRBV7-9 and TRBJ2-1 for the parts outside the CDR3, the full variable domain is DTGVSQNPRHKITKRGQNVTFRCDPISEHNRLYWYRQTLGQGPEFLTYFQNEAQLEKSRLLSDRFSAERPKGSFSTLEIQRTEQGDSAMYLCASSKGTRALQFFGPGTRLTVL.

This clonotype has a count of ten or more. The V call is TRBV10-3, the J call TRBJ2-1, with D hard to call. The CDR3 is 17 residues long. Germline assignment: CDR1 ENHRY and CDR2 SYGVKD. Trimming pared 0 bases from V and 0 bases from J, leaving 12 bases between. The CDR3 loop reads CAISESETPSSYNEQFF. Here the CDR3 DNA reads TGTGCCATCAGTGAGTCGGAGACACCGAGCTCCTACAATGAGCAGTTCTTC.

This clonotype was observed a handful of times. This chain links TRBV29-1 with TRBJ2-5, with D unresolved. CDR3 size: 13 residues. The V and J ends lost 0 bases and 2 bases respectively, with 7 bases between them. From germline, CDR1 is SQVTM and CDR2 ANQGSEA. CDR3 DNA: TGCAGCGTTGAAGACCCCCGGCAAGAGACCCAGTACTTC. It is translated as CSVEDPRQETQYF.

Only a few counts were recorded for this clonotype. CDR3 protein: CATKGQGMAGELFF. The CDR3 nucleotides are TGTGCCACCAAGGGACAGGGAATGGCCGGGGAGCTGTTTTTT. The V call is TRBV28, the J call TRBJ2-2, with 9 bases identical to TRBD1. V lost 10 bases, J lost 6 bases, and 9 bases stayed unmatched. Germline values: CDR1 MDHEN, CDR2 SYDVKM. CDR3 length equals 14 residues.

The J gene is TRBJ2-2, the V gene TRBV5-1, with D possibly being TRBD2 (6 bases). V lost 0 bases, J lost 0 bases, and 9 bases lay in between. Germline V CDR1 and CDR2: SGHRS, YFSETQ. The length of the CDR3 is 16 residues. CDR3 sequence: CASSLGGLSNTGELFF. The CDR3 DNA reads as TGCGCCAGCAGCTTGGGGGGACTGTCGAACACCGGGGAGCTGTTTTTT.

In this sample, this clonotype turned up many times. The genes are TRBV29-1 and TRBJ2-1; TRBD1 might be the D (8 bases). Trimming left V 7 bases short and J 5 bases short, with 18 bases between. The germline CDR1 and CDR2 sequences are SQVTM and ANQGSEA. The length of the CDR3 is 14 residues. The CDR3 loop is CSGGRTGTNNEQFF. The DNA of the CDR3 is TGCAGCGGAGGGCGGACAGGGACTAACAATGAGCAGTTCTTC.

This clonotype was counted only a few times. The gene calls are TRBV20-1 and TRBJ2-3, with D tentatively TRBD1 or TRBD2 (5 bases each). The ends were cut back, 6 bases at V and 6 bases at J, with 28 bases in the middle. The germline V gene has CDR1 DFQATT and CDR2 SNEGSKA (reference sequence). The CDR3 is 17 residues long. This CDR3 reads CSAQGGGLSFGGDTQYF. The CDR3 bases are TGCAGTGCGCAGGGTGGAGGCCTCAGTTTTGGCGGGGATACGCAGTATTTT.

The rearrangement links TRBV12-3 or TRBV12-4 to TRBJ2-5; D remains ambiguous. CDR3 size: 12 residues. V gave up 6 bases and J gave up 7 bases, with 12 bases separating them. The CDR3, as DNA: TGTGCCAGCAGCCCCCCCCGTGGGACCCAGTACTTC. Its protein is CASSPPRGTQYF.

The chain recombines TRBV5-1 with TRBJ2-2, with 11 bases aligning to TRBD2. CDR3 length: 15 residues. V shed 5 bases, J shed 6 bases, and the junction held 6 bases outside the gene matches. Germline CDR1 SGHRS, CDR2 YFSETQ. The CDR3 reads CASSHGTSGSGELFF. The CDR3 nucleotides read TGCGCCAGCAGTCACGGGACTAGCGGATCCGGGGAGCTGTTTTTT.

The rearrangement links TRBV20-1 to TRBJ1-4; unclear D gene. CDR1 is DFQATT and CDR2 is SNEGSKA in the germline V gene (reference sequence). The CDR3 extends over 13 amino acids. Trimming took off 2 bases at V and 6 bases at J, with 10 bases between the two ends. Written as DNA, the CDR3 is TGCAGTGCTAGACCTTTAACGGATGAAAAACTGTTTTTT. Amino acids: CSARPLTDEKLFF.

The CDR3 here is CASSLLYRETQYF. As DNA, the CDR3 is TGTGCCAGCAGTTTACTATACAGAGAGACCCAGTACTTC. V and J are TRBV28 and TRBJ2-5, with no clear D. Germline CDR1 and CDR2: MDHEN and SYDVKM. The CDR3 has 13 amino acids. The ends were cut back, 2 bases at V and 4 bases at J, with 8 bases in the middle.

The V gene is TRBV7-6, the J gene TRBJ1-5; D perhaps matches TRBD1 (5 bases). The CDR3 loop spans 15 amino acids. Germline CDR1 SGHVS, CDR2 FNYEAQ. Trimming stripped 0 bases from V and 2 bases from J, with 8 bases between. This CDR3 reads CASSLADSGNQPQHF. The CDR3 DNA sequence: TGTGCCAGCAGCTTAGCCGACAGCGGCAATCAGCCCCAGCATTTT. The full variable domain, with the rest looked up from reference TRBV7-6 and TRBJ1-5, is GAGVSQSPRYKVTKRGQDVALRCDPISGHVSLYWYRQALGQGPEFLTYFNYEAQQDKSGLPNDRFSAERPEGSISTLTIQRTEQRDSAMYRCASSLADSGNQPQHFGDGTRLSIL.

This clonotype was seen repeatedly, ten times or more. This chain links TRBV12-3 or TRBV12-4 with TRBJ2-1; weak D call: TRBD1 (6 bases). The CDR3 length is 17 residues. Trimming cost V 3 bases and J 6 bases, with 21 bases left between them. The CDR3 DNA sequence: TGTGCCAGCAGTTTGTTCCCCCTTGGGCAGGGGTCCAATGAGCAGTTCTTC. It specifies CASSLFPLGQGSNEQFF.

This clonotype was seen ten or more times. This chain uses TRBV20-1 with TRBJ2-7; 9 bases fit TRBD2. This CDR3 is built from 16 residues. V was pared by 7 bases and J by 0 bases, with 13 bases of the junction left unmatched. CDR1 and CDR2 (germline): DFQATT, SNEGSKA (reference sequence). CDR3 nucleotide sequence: TGCAGTGTCAGGGGCGGGACTAGCTTTAGCTCCTACGAGCAGTACTTC. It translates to CSVRGGTSFSSYEQYF.

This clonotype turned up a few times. CDR3 protein: CATPTPGANVLTF. For the CDR3, the DNA is TGTGCCACACCTACACCCGGGGCCAACGTCCTGACTTTC. The J gene is TRBJ2-6, the V gene TRBV24-1; D gene unclear. The length of the CDR3 is 13 residues. CDR1 KGHDR and CDR2 SFDVKD come from the germline V gene. Trimming took 10 bases from V and 4 from J, leaving 10 bases between them.

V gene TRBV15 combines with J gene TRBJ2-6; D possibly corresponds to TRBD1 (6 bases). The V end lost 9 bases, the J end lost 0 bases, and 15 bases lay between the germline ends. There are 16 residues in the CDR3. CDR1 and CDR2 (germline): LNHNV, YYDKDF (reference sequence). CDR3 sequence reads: CATEDSDNSGANVLTF. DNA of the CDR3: TGTGCCACAGAGGACAGCGACAACTCTGGGGCCAACGTCCTGACTTTC.

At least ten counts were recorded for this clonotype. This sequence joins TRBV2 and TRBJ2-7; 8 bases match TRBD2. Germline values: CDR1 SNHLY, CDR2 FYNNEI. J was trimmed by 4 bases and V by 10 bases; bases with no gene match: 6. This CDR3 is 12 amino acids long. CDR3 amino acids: CATRASGYEQYF. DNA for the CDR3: TGTGCCACACGAGCTAGCGGGTACGAGCAGTACTTC.

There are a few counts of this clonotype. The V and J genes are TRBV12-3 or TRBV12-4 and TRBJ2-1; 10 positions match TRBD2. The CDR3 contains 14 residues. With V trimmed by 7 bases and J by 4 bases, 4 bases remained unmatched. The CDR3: CASNPGLAYNEQFF. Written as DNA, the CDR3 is TGTGCCAGCAACCCGGGACTAGCGTACAATGAGCAGTTCTTC.

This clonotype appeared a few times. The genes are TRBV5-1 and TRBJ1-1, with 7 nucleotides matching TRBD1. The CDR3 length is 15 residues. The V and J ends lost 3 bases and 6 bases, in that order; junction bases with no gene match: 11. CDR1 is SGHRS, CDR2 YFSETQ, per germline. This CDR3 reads CASSSRQGGVAEAFF. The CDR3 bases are TGCGCCAGCAGCTCCCGACAGGGAGGGGTCGCTGAAGCTTTCTTT.

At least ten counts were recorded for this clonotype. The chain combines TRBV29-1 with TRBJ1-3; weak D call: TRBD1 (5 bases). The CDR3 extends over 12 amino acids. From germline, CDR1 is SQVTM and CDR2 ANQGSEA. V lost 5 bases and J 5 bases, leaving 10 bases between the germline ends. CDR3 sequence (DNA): TGCAGCGTTCCGGGACCCAGAAACACCATATATTTT. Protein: CSVPGPRNTIYF.

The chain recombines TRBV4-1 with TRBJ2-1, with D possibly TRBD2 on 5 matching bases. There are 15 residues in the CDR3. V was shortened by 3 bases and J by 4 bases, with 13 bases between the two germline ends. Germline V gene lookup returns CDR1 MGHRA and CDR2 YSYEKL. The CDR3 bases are TGCGCCAGCAGCCAGGCCGGACTGGATTACAATGAGCAGTTCTTC. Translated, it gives CASSQAGLDYNEQFF.

The CDR3 loop reads CASSFPFSGGYGETQYF. The CDR3 DNA sequence: TGTGCCAGCAGCTTCCCGTTTAGCGGGGGATATGGAGAGACCCAGTACTTC. The J gene is TRBJ2-5, the V gene TRBV5-5, with 9 bases fitting TRBD2. V dropped 2 bases and J dropped 4; count of bases not matched to a gene: 12. Germline CDR1 and CDR2: SGHKS and YYEKEE (reference sequence). This CDR3 has 17 residues.

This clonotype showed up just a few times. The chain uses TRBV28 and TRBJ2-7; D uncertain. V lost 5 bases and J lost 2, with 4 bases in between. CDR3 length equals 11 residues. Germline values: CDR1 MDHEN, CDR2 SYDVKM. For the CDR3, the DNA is TGTGCCAGCAGTGATGCCTACGAGCAGTACGTC. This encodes CASSDAYEQYV.

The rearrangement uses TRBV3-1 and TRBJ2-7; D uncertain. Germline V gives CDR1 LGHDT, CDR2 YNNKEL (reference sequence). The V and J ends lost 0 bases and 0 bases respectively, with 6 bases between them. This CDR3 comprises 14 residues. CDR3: CASSQEHSSYEQYF. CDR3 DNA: TGTGCCAGCAGCCAAGAGCACAGCTCCTACGAGCAGTACTTC.

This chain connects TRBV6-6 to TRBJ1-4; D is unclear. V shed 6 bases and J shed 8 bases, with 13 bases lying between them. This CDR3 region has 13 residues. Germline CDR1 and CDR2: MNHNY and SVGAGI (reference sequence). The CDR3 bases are TGTGCCAGCAGCTGGGTTCACCGGGAAAAACTGTTTTTT. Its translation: CASSWVHREKLFF.

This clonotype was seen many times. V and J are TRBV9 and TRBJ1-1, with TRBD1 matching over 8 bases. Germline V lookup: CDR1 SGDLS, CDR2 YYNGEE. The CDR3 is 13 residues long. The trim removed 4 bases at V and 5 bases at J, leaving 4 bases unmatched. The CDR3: CASSTGGGTEAFF. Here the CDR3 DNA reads TGTGCCAGCAGCACAGGGGGTGGGACTGAAGCTTTCTTT.